This is a list of T cell receptor beta chains from one sample in a study of blood T cell repertoires in COVID-19. Clones were sequenced by immunoSEQ multiplex PCR, and TCRdb holds only the in-frame ones, with some missing. The data show 300,000 to 400,000 clones, approximately 86% seen once. What was sequenced was peripheral blood. These receptors all come from a human donor in a cohort sampled during active COVID-19. The CDR3 runs from the conserved cysteine through the conserved F or W. Fields, in order: D gene, clone size, J gene, V gene, CDR3 protein, CDR3 DNA. A D gene is named only where the DNA matches it firmly. The listing skips clone size in some rows; elsewhere it reads once, few, many or a size class.

D: TRBD2
size: few
J: TRBJ2-5
V: TRBV3-1/TRBV3-2
CDR3: CASSQWDSGIQETQYF
DNA: TGTGCCAGCAGCCAGTGGGATAGCGGGATACAAGAGACCCAGTACTTC

D: -
size: few
J: TRBJ1-5
V: TRBV5-1
CDR3: CASSFQGGEQPQHF
DNA: TGCGCCAGCAGCTTCCAGGGAGGGGAACAGCCCCAGCATTTT

D: -
size: -
J: TRBJ2-4
V: TRBV29-1
CDR3: CSVITGIAKNIQYF
DNA: TGCAGCGTCATAACAGGGATTGCCAAAAACATTCAGTACTTC

D: TRBD1
size: -
J: TRBJ2-3
V: TRBV7-2
CDR3: CASSLDRADTQYF
DNA: TGTGCCAGCAGCCTGGACAGGGCGGATACGCAGTATTTT

D: -
size: -
J: TRBJ2-5
V: TRBV7-9
CDR3: CASSSSGHFVTETQYF
DNA: TGTGCCAGCAGCTCGAGCGGGCATTTTGTGACAGAGACCCAGTACTTC

D: TRBD1
size: once
J: TRBJ1-2
V: TRBV30
CDR3: CASSGTAYGYTF
DNA: TGTGCCTCCTCCGGGACAGCCTATGGCTACACCTTC

D: TRBD1
size: few
J: TRBJ2-7
V: TRBV5-1
CDR3: CASSPETGGTYEQYF
DNA: TGCGCCAGCAGCCCAGAGACAGGGGGCACCTACGAGCAGTACTTC

D: -
size: -
J: TRBJ1-2
V: TRBV6-6
CDR3: CASSYEGDENYGYTF
DNA: TGTGCCAGCAGTTACGAGGGGGATGAAAACTATGGCTACACCTTC

D: -
size: -
J: TRBJ1-2
V: TRBV5-1
CDR3: CASSLRSGIPGESGYTF
DNA: TGCGCCAGCAGCTTGCGTTCCGGCATACCAGGGGAGAGCGGCTACACCTTC

D: TRBD2
size: few
J: TRBJ2-1
V: TRBV10-2
CDR3: CASRGLADSYNEQFF
DNA: TGCGCCAGCAGGGGACTAGCGGACTCCTACAATGAGCAGTTCTTC

D: -
size: -
J: TRBJ2-3
V: TRBV28
CDR3: CASVNTGEPDTQYF
DNA: TGTGCCAGCGTAAATACGGGGGAACCAGATACGCAGTATTTT

D: TRBD2
size: -
J: TRBJ2-7
V: TRBV5-1
CDR3: CASSSHISGRPSFVQYF
DNA: TGCGCCAGCAGCTCACACATTAGCGGGAGGCCCTCCTTTGTGCAGTACTTC

D: -
size: -
J: TRBJ1-1
V: TRBV11-3
CDR3: CASSSDGNTEAFF
DNA: TGTGCCAGCAGCTCAGACGGGAACACTGAAGCTTTCTTT

D: -
size: -
J: TRBJ2-3
V: TRBV4-2
CDR3: CASRRIGDTQYF
DNA: TGTGCCAGCAGGCGAATTGGAGATACGCAGTATTTT

D: TRBD1
size: -
J: TRBJ2-7
V: TRBV3-1/TRBV3-2
CDR3: CASSQDDRAPYEQYF
DNA: TGTGCCAGCAGCCAAGACGACAGGGCCCCCTACGAGCAGTACTTC

D: -
size: -
J: TRBJ2-1
V: TRBV7-2
CDR3: CASSLAGGAYNEQFF
DNA: TGTGCCAGCAGCTTAGCGGGGGGTGCGTACAATGAGCAGTTCTTC

D: -
size: -
J: TRBJ1-4
V: TRBV5-1
CDR3: CASSSGLVGEKLFF
DNA: TGCGCCAGCAGCTCGGGATTAGTCGGCGAAAAACTGTTTTTT

D: TRBD2
size: -
J: TRBJ2-5
V: TRBV11-2
CDR3: CASSPAGGDQETQYF
DNA: TGTGCCAGCAGCCCCGCGGGGGGAGACCAAGAGACCCAGTACTTC

D: -
size: -
J: TRBJ2-7
V: TRBV11-2
CDR3: CASSLGVPGGHFEKYF
DNA: TGTGCCAGCAGCTTAGGGGTCCCGGGGGGCCACTTTGAAAAGTACTTC

D: -
size: -
J: TRBJ2-6
V: TRBV9
CDR3: CASSVEAQARAGANVLTF
DNA: TGTGCCAGCAGCGTGGAGGCTCAGGCTAGGGCTGGGGCCAACGTCCTGACTTTC

D: TRBD1
size: -
J: TRBJ1-5
V: TRBV28
CDR3: CASSLWDRGDSNQPQHF
DNA: TGTGCCAGCAGTTTATGGGACAGGGGCGATAGCAATCAGCCCCAGCATTTT

D: TRBD2
size: -
J: TRBJ2-1
V: TRBV29-1
CDR3: CSAAPPPGVSGTWNEQFF
DNA: TGCAGCGCCGCTCCTCCGCCCGGTGTTAGCGGGACCTGGAATGAGCAGTTCTTC

D: TRBD1
size: -
J: TRBJ2-7
V: TRBV6-5
CDR3: CASRSPGQGSNEQYF
DNA: TGTGCCAGCAGGTCTCCTGGACAGGGGTCCAACGAGCAGTACTTC

D: -
size: -
J: TRBJ2-2
V: TRBV7-2
CDR3: CASSLVGGEYTGELFF
DNA: TGTGCCAGCAGCTTAGTGGGGGGAGAGTACACCGGGGAGCTGTTTTTT

D: TRBD2
size: -
J: TRBJ2-4
V: TRBV27
CDR3: CASRPGLAGNIQYF
DNA: TGTGCCAGCAGACCGGGACTAGCAGGAAACATTCAGTACTTC

D: -
size: -
J: TRBJ1-4
V: TRBV6-1
CDR3: CASSDHRFANEKLFF
DNA: TGTGCCAGCAGTGACCACAGATTCGCTAATGAAAAACTGTTTTTT